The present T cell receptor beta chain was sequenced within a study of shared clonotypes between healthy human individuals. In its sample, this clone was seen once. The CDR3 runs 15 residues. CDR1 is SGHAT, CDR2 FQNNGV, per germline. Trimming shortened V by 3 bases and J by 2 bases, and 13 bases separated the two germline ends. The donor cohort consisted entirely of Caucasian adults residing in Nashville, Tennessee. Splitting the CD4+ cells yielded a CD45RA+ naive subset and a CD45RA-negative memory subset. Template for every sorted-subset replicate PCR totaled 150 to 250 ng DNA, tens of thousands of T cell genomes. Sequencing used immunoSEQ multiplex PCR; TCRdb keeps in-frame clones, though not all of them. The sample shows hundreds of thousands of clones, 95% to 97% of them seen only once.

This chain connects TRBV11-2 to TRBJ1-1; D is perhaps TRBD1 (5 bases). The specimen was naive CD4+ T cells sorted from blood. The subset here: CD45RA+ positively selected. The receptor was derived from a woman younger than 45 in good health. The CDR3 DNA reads TGTGCCAGCAGCTTTGGGGGGTCGGTTAACACTGAAGCTTTCTTT. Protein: CASSFGGSVNTEAFF.